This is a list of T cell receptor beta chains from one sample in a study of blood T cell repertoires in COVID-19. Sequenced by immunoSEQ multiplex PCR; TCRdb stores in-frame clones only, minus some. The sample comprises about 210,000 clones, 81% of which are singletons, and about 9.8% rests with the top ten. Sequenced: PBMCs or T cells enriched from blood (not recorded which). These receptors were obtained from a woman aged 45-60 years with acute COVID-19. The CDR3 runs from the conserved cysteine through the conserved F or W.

CASSPNLAKSTDTQYF,TRBV18
CASSPGTSGRAGEQYF,TRBV4-1
CASRINGNTEAFF,TRBV6-5
CATRKGGSYEQYF,TRBV5-3
CASRRDSSNQPQHF,TRBV28
CSAGTTTSPDTQYF,TRBV29-1
CASTEGGMDYGYTF,TRBV19
CASSSGQGRFMAFF,TRBV28
CASSYGQLTGELFF,TRBV7-9
CASSPNAAGNTGELFF,TRBV18
CASSWGTGGNEQFF,TRBV19
CASSLASITDTQYF,TRBV4-3
CASSSRPGTGLYYGYTF,TRBV28
CSGAGASARTDTQYF,TRBV29-1
CASSPGGGISVYGYTF,TRBV5-1
CAISYTGFSEKLFF,TRBV10-3
CASSLRGGGAGNTIYF,TRBV7-2
CASSLIGEETQYF,TRBV11-2
CASRTGGSTGELFF,TRBV7-2
CASSPIQSSGGSGTDTQYF,TRBV18
CASSPLMSGGAMGETQYF,TRBV18
CASSLPTGQRNTGELFF,TRBV5-1
CASSRDGENTEAFF,TRBV7-9
CASSPLASGETQYF,TRBV18
CASSSSGSFADTQYF,TRBV5-4
CASSLDGRAYEQYF,TRBV7-9
CASRLEGAYEQYF,TRBV7-7
CASSLEGRGRDTQYF,TRBV5-1
CATSASGGQPQHF,TRBV24-1
CAISAQGKDTEAFF,TRBV10-3
CASSASGDTQYF,TRBV7-9
CASSTRTSSTDTQYF,TRBV7-2
CASSTRQLTDGYTF,TRBV5-4
CASSSNSYNEQFF,TRBV7-3
CASSVQWNTEAFF,TRBV2
CASSYSTQYTEAFF,TRBV6-5
CASSPRDSGGNTDTQYF,TRBV7-9
CASSTGQSYTEAFF,TRBV6-5
CASNFHGGSETQYF,TRBV2
CASSLGSVSGNTIYF,TRBV5-4
CAIRDMTGRSGNTIYF,TRBV10-3
CASSLGAAGLYEQYF,TRBV7-2
CASSAGIGGTEAFF,TRBV18
CSASGSPGVSSPLHF,TRBV20-1
CSVESGDTQYF,TRBV29-1
CASSLGQGDYGYTF,TRBV7-9
CASSPRPSGGASDTQYF,TRBV7-9
CATSATSAVNEQFF,TRBV24-1